These 2 T cell receptor delta chains originate from one sample sequenced in a study of gamma-delta T cells after stem cell transplantation. TCRdb called clones anew from the RT-PCR reads with CATT. Counted here are 2,500 to 3,000 delta-chain clones, approximately 2.9% occurring once; the ten biggest clones make up 20% to 30%. Sequencing was done on a sample of gamma-delta T cells. Every receptor here comes from a human donor. It is not recorded whose cells these are; they may come from a transplant donor.

Concerning this clone itself: This sequence is one base from a far larger clone and is likely a read error. Different DNA sequences within this sample yield the same CDR3. CDR3 residues: CACDTVGDRIGSTDKLIF. The CDR3, as DNA: TGTGCCTGCGACACCGTTGGGGATCGGATTGGTTCCACCGATAAACTCATCTTT. V is TRDV2 and J is TRDJ1; the D gene is possibly TRDD3 (6 bases). CDR3 length: 18 residues. The germline V gene has CDR1 GEAIGNYY and CDR2 EKD.

This clone was found a few times. The amino acid sequence in TCRdb belongs to a much larger clone and departs from this DNA's translation at residue 8, likely a sequencing read error; the sequence shown is translated from the DNA. The chain links TRDV2 to TRDJ3; D uncertain. Germline values: CDR1 GEAIGNYY, CDR2 EKD. V was shortened by 1 base and J by 0 bases, with 12 bases between the two germline ends. The CDR3 runs to 18 residues. The CDR3 is CACDTVVSGSWDTRQMFF. The CDR3 DNA follows: TGTGCCTGTGACACGGTGGTGAGCGGCTCCTGGGACACCCGACAGATGTTTTTC.